The next 8 T cell receptor beta chains were all read from a single sample in a study of cytomegalovirus exposure and HLA in healthy donors. This PCR relied on a set of 60 Vbeta primers and 13 Jbeta primers. Only in-frame clones appear in the TCRdb table, and some are missing; sequencing was by immunoSEQ multiplex PCR. The sample lists 110,000 or so clones, about 78% occurring once. Input material: PBMCs. These receptors originate from a woman under 40 in good health and CMV-seropositive.

This clone was observed a handful of times. This sequence joins TRBV10-2 and TRBJ1-5; 8 nucleotides match TRBD1. Per the germline V gene, CDR1 is WSHSY and CDR2 is SAAADI. Trimming cost V 5 bases and J 2 bases; bases outside gene matches: 5. This CDR3 has 15 amino acids. CDR3 region: CASSLDRAGNQPQHF. The CDR3 DNA reads as TGCGCCAGCAGTTTGGACAGGGCCGGCAATCAGCCCCAGCATTTT.

The chain has TRBV7-9 and TRBJ2-5; D may be TRBD2 (5 bases). Looked up from germline, CDR1 is SEHNR and CDR2 is FQNEAQ (reference sequence). V was trimmed by 5 bases and J by 3 bases, leaving 13 bases between them. The CDR3 has 14 residues. CDR3: CASSPVTGKETQYF. CDR3 nucleotides: TGTGCCAGCAGCCCAGTAACGGGAAAAGAGACCCAGTACTTC.

V and J are TRBV6-1 and TRBJ2-3; a weak D match, TRBD1 (6 bases). The V and J ends lost 2 bases and 0 bases respectively, with 12 bases between them. This CDR3 contains 16 residues. Per germline, CDR1 MNHNS and CDR2 SASEGT. Written as DNA, the CDR3 is TGTGCCAGCAGTGAATACAGGGCTCCTAGCACAGATACGCAGTATTTT. Its translation is CASSEYRAPSTDTQYF.

In the case of this clone: An end of the junction does not agree with germline; a read error may underlie this. This chain uses TRBV7-9 with TRBJ1-1; D gene unclear. The CDR3 has 13 amino acids. Per germline, CDR1 SEHNR and CDR2 FQNEAQ (reference sequence). Here the CDR3 reads CSSSRDLNTEAFF. CDR3 nucleotides: TGTTCCAGCAGCCGCGATCTGAACACTGAAGCTTTCTTT.

The J gene is TRBJ2-7, the V gene TRBV15; tentative D call: TRBD2 (5 bases). V was cut by 0 bases and J by 9 bases, with 9 bases left in between. The CDR3 consists of 12 residues. Germline V lookup: CDR1 LNHNV, CDR2 YYDKDF (reference sequence). The DNA of the CDR3 is TGTGCCACCAGCAGAGATAGGCTAGCGCAGTACTTC. This encodes CATSRDRLAQYF.

The rearrangement links TRBV5-6 to TRBJ2-3, with TRBD2 identical over 7 bases. Germline assignment: CDR1 SGHDT and CDR2 YYEEEE. V trimming: 4 bases; J trimming: 4 bases; junction bases outside the gene matches: 15. The CDR3 runs 17 residues. In DNA, the CDR3 is TGTGCCAGCAGCACCGCACCCGCGGGGGTGGTCCCAGATACGCAGTATTTT. As protein: CASSTAPAGVVPDTQYF.

The chain carries TRBV9 and TRBJ2-1; 9 nucleotides align to TRBD2. Germline V gene data show CDR1 as SGDLS and CDR2 as YYNGEE. The CDR3 covers 18 residues. V lost 0 bases, J lost 4 bases, and 11 bases stayed unmatched. The DNA for the CDR3 is TGTGCCAGCAGCGTAGACGTTAGCGGGAGCCGTATGTACAATGAGCAGTTCTTC. It specifies CASSVDVSGSRMYNEQFF.

The V and J genes are TRBV19 and TRBJ1-2; tentative D call: TRBD1 (6 bases). The V gene's germline CDR1 is LNHDA and CDR2 SQIVND (reference sequence). Trimming took off 7 bases at V and 6 bases at J, with 18 bases between the two ends. The CDR3 consists of 14 residues. CDR3 sequence (DNA): TGTGCCAGTATCACGACAGGATCTGGCCATGGCTACACCTTC. Translating it yields CASITTGSGHGYTF.